The rows below give T cell receptor beta chains drawn from one sample of a study of blood T cells in healthy people across ages. MiXCR was run by TCRdb on the 5' RACE reads, yielding one entry per CDR3 protein. The repertoire has over a million distinct CDR3 sequences, under 55% of them found once; the top ten carry about 20%. Material: blood. Receptors originate from a woman aged 55-70 years in good health. The CDR3 runs from the conserved cysteine through the conserved F or W. The order of the fields is D gene, clone size, J gene, V gene, CDR3 DNA, CDR3 protein. D genes are given only for firm matches. The size field is filled for only some rows; it gives once, few, many or a size class.

d_gene: TRBD2
abundance: few
j_gene: TRBJ2-1
v_gene: TRBV9
CDR3nt: TGTGCCAGCAGCCAGGATGGGACTAGCGCCAATGAGCAGTTCTTC
CDR3aa: CASSQDGTSANEQFF

d_gene: .
abundance: .
j_gene: TRBJ2-6
v_gene: TRBV16
CDR3nt: TGTGCCAGCAGCCAGGGGTACTCTGGGGCCAACGTCCTGACTTTC
CDR3aa: CASSQGYSGANVLTF

d_gene: TRBD2
abundance: few
j_gene: TRBJ2-1
v_gene: TRBV6-2/TRBV6-3
CDR3nt: TGTGCCAGTCCCCCTCCCGGACTAGCGGGAAACAATGAGCAGTTCTTC
CDR3aa: CASPPPGLAGNNEQFF

d_gene: .
abundance: .
j_gene: TRBJ2-5
v_gene: TRBV5-4
CDR3nt: TGTGCCAGCAGCTTGGGGGTTATTAGCACACAAGAGACCCAGTACTTC
CDR3aa: CASSLGVISTQETQYF

d_gene: .
abundance: .
j_gene: TRBJ2-3
v_gene: TRBV7-2
CDR3nt: TGTGCCAGCAGCTCCCTGGGTTCTGGAGGTACGCAGTATTTT
CDR3aa: CASSSLGSGGTQYF

d_gene: .
abundance: few
j_gene: TRBJ1-2
v_gene: TRBV30
CDR3nt: TGTGCCTGGAGTCCAACATTGGACTATGGCTACACCTTC
CDR3aa: CAWSPTLDYGYTF

d_gene: TRBD2
abundance: .
j_gene: TRBJ2-3
v_gene: TRBV13
CDR3nt: TGTGCCAGCAGCCGAGGAGTAGCGGGAGAAGTAGATACGCAGTATTTT
CDR3aa: CASSRGVAGEVDTQYF

d_gene: .
abundance: once
j_gene: TRBJ1-2
v_gene: TRBV28
CDR3nt: TGTGCCAGCAGTTTATTGCAGGGAAGTGGCTACACCTTC
CDR3aa: CASSLLQGSGYTF

d_gene: .
abundance: .
j_gene: TRBJ2-7
v_gene: TRBV12-5
CDR3nt: TGTGCTAGTGGTTTGGGAGCCCCCTTTAGTGGGCAGTACTTC
CDR3aa: CASGLGAPFSGQYF

d_gene: TRBD1
abundance: .
j_gene: TRBJ2-1
v_gene: TRBV11-2
CDR3nt: TGTGCCAGCAGCCGGGGACAGGGAGAGACCCAGTTCTTC
CDR3aa: CASSRGQGETQFF

d_gene: .
abundance: .
j_gene: TRBJ2-1
v_gene: TRBV7-6
CDR3nt: TGTGCCAGCACCTCCCCAGCGGACGGACACAATGAGCAGTTCTTC
CDR3aa: CASTSPADGHNEQFF

d_gene: .
abundance: few
j_gene: TRBJ2-2
v_gene: TRBV20-1
CDR3nt: TGCAGTGCTAGAGCGGGGGCGGGATGGACCGGGGAGCTGTTTTTT
CDR3aa: CSARAGAGWTGELFF

d_gene: .
abundance: .
j_gene: TRBJ2-3
v_gene: TRBV9
CDR3nt: TGTGCCAGCAGCGTACTCAATCTGCAGGGGACGCAGTATTTT
CDR3aa: CASSVLNLQGTQYF

d_gene: TRBD1
abundance: .
j_gene: TRBJ2-1
v_gene: TRBV27
CDR3nt: TGTGCCAGCAGTTCCGGGACAGGGGGCGAAGTGCAGTTCTTC
CDR3aa: CASSSGTGGEVQFF

d_gene: .
abundance: few
j_gene: TRBJ2-3
v_gene: TRBV7-3
CDR3nt: TGTGCCAGCAGCTTATTGGGCTCTAGCGTTTCTAGCACAGATACGCAGTATTTT
CDR3aa: CASSLLGSSVSSTDTQYF

d_gene: .
abundance: .
j_gene: TRBJ2-1
v_gene: TRBV20-1
CDR3nt: TGCAGTGCTAGAGAAGTGAGGACCAGTGAGCAGTTCTTC
CDR3aa: CSAREVRTSEQFF

d_gene: TRBD1
abundance: .
j_gene: TRBJ2-3
v_gene: TRBV7-9
CDR3nt: TGTGCCAGCAGCTTAGGGACAGGGCCAAAGACAGATACGCAGTATTTT
CDR3aa: CASSLGTGPKTDTQYF

d_gene: .
abundance: few
j_gene: TRBJ2-5
v_gene: TRBV9
CDR3nt: TGTGCCAGCAGCGTAGATGGGGGAGAGACCCAGTACTTC
CDR3aa: CASSVDGGETQYF

d_gene: TRBD2
abundance: .
j_gene: TRBJ2-3
v_gene: TRBV12-3/TRBV12-4
CDR3nt: TGTGCCAGCAGTCTCCTTATTGTGGGAGGGCGCGCAGATGCGCAGTATTTT
CDR3aa: CASSLLIVGGRADAQYF

d_gene: .
abundance: .
j_gene: TRBJ2-1
v_gene: TRBV7-8
CDR3nt: TGTGCCAGCAGCTTAAATAAGCGGTACTCCTACAATGAGCAGTTCTTC
CDR3aa: CASSLNKRYSYNEQFF

d_gene: .
abundance: few
j_gene: TRBJ1-2
v_gene: TRBV27
CDR3nt: TGTGCCAGCAGTTCGGGAGCCCTCTATGGCTACACCTTC
CDR3aa: CASSSGALYGYTF

d_gene: TRBD1
abundance: many
j_gene: TRBJ2-4
v_gene: TRBV20-1
CDR3nt: TGCAGTGCCCGACCCCAGGGGGAGGCCAAAAACATTCAGTACTTC
CDR3aa: CSARPQGEAKNIQYF

d_gene: TRBD2
abundance: few
j_gene: TRBJ2-1
v_gene: TRBV11-2
CDR3nt: TGTGCCAGCAGCGCGCTAGCGGGAGAGGGGGATGAGCAGTTCTTC
CDR3aa: CASSALAGEGDEQFF

d_gene: .
abundance: few
j_gene: TRBJ2-1
v_gene: TRBV27
CDR3nt: TGTGCCAGCAGTTTATCCCAGGGAGGCGGTTATGAGCAGTTCTTC
CDR3aa: CASSLSQGGGYEQFF

d_gene: TRBD1
abundance: few
j_gene: TRBJ2-1
v_gene: TRBV14
CDR3nt: TGTGCCAGCAGCACCTGGGACAGAGGCTCCTACAATGAGCAGTTCTTC
CDR3aa: CASSTWDRGSYNEQFF

d_gene: .
abundance: .
j_gene: TRBJ2-1
v_gene: TRBV12-3/TRBV12-4
CDR3nt: TGTGCCAGCAGTTTAATAATCGGCAATGAGCAGTTCTTC
CDR3aa: CASSLIIGNEQFF

d_gene: .
abundance: .
j_gene: TRBJ1-5
v_gene: TRBV20-1
CDR3nt: TGCAGTGCTAGAGATCCCAGGGAAAGTCAGCCCCAGCATTTT
CDR3aa: CSARDPRESQPQHF

d_gene: .
abundance: .
j_gene: TRBJ1-4
v_gene: TRBV7-9
CDR3nt: TGTGCCAGCCCGGCAGGAGAGGAAAAACTGTTTTTT
CDR3aa: CASPAGEEKLFF

d_gene: .
abundance: few
j_gene: TRBJ2-1
v_gene: TRBV20-1
CDR3nt: TGCAGTGTCATTCCCGGGGGCAGGGACAATGAGCAGTTCTTC
CDR3aa: CSVIPGGRDNEQFF

d_gene: .
abundance: .
j_gene: TRBJ2-3
v_gene: TRBV12-3/TRBV12-4
CDR3nt: TGTGCCAGCAATTTTGATGACCCCGCAGATACGCAGTATTTT
CDR3aa: CASNFDDPADTQYF

d_gene: .
abundance: .
j_gene: TRBJ2-4
v_gene: TRBV5-1
CDR3nt: TGCGCCAGCAGACCGCCGGGAGTGGACATTCAGTACTTC
CDR3aa: CASRPPGVDIQYF

d_gene: .
abundance: .
j_gene: TRBJ2-3
v_gene: TRBV11-2
CDR3nt: TGTGCCAGCAGCGTAGCCCTAGAGGGATCGCAGTATTTT
CDR3aa: CASSVALEGSQYF

d_gene: .
abundance: .
j_gene: TRBJ2-7
v_gene: TRBV20-1
CDR3nt: TGCAGTGCTAGGGTTTCAGGGAGCTCCTACGAGCAGTACTTC
CDR3aa: CSARVSGSSYEQYF

d_gene: .
abundance: .
j_gene: TRBJ2-1
v_gene: TRBV7-9
CDR3nt: TGTGCCAGCAGCTCCCCTCCTGGGTTTAGCGACAATGAGCAGTTCTTC
CDR3aa: CASSSPPGFSDNEQFF

d_gene: .
abundance: .
j_gene: TRBJ1-2
v_gene: TRBV27
CDR3nt: TGTGCCAGGCCCCTTGCGGCGGGCGGGAGCTACACCTTC
CDR3aa: CARPLAAGGSYTF

d_gene: .
abundance: .
j_gene: TRBJ1-5
v_gene: TRBV20-1
CDR3nt: TGCAGTGCTAGTTCGGACCCCTTGCAGCCCCAGCATTTT
CDR3aa: CSASSDPLQPQHF

d_gene: .
abundance: once
j_gene: TRBJ1-2
v_gene: TRBV3-1
CDR3nt: TGTGCCAGCAGCATCTCTGGCTATGGCTACACCTTC
CDR3aa: CASSISGYGYTF

d_gene: TRBD2
abundance: .
j_gene: TRBJ2-7
v_gene: TRBV2
CDR3nt: TGTGCCAGCAGTGATCCGGGACTAGCGGTTTACAATGAGCAGTACTTC
CDR3aa: CASSDPGLAVYNEQYF

d_gene: .
abundance: few
j_gene: TRBJ1-2
v_gene: TRBV21-1
CDR3nt: TGTGCCAGCATTCCACGGGGCTCTCACTATGGCTACACCTTC
CDR3aa: CASIPRGSHYGYTF

d_gene: TRBD1
abundance: .
j_gene: TRBJ2-6
v_gene: TRBV5-1
CDR3nt: TGCGCCAGCAGCGGAACAGGGGCCGGGGCCAACGTCCTGACTTTC
CDR3aa: CASSGTGAGANVLTF

d_gene: TRBD1
abundance: .
j_gene: TRBJ2-3
v_gene: TRBV7-9
CDR3nt: TGTGCCAGTAGCCCAACAGGGGGGCGCACAGATACGCAGTATTTT
CDR3aa: CASSPTGGRTDTQYF

d_gene: .
abundance: .
j_gene: TRBJ2-5
v_gene: TRBV11-2
CDR3nt: TGTGCCAGCAGCCGCCTGGGAAGGTTAGAGACCCAGTACTTC
CDR3aa: CASSRLGRLETQYF

d_gene: TRBD1
abundance: .
j_gene: TRBJ1-2
v_gene: TRBV6-6
CDR3nt: TGTGCCAGCAGTAATACAGGGGCTTCTCCCTATGGCTACACCTTC
CDR3aa: CASSNTGASPYGYTF

d_gene: TRBD2
abundance: few
j_gene: TRBJ2-3
v_gene: TRBV6-7
CDR3nt: TGTGCCAGCAGTACTACAAAACTAGCGGGAGGTCACAATCCTCAAGATACGCAGTATTTT
CDR3aa: CASSTTKLAGGHNPQDTQYF

d_gene: TRBD2
abundance: .
j_gene: TRBJ2-7
v_gene: TRBV6-2/TRBV6-3
CDR3nt: TGTGCCAGCAGACCAGCGGGAGTTTCTCACGAGCAGTACTTC
CDR3aa: CASRPAGVSHEQYF

d_gene: .
abundance: few
j_gene: TRBJ2-7
v_gene: TRBV12-3/TRBV12-4
CDR3nt: TGTGCCAGCAGTATAGCGGTGAGGGCCTACGAGCAGTACTTC
CDR3aa: CASSIAVRAYEQYF

d_gene: .
abundance: few
j_gene: TRBJ2-7
v_gene: TRBV6-1
CDR3nt: TGTGCCAGCAGTGAAGCGTACCGTAGTGAGCAGTACTTC
CDR3aa: CASSEAYRSEQYF

d_gene: .
abundance: .
j_gene: TRBJ1-5
v_gene: TRBV4-1
CDR3nt: TGCGCCAGCAGCTCCTCCAATACAAATCAGCCCCAGCATTTT
CDR3aa: CASSSSNTNQPQHF

d_gene: .
abundance: few
j_gene: TRBJ2-7
v_gene: TRBV5-1
CDR3nt: TGCGCCAGCAGCCGGGGACTTTCAAGCTCCTACAATGAGCAGTACTTC
CDR3aa: CASSRGLSSSYNEQYF

d_gene: .
abundance: .
j_gene: TRBJ2-7
v_gene: TRBV12-3/TRBV12-4
CDR3nt: TGTGCCAGCAGTTTACCCGCTAGCCATCTAAACTCCTACGAGCAGTACTTC
CDR3aa: CASSLPASHLNSYEQYF

d_gene: TRBD1
abundance: .
j_gene: TRBJ2-2
v_gene: TRBV29-1
CDR3nt: TGCAGCGTCTACAGGGGGAGGAACACCGGGGAGCTGTTTTTT
CDR3aa: CSVYRGRNTGELFF

d_gene: .
abundance: few
j_gene: TRBJ1-2
v_gene: TRBV25-1
CDR3nt: TGTGCCAGCAGTGCAGGATCCTATGGCTATGGCTACACCTTC
CDR3aa: CASSAGSYGYGYTF

d_gene: .
abundance: .
j_gene: TRBJ2-3
v_gene: TRBV2
CDR3nt: TGTGCCAGCAAACAAACTAGCACAGATACGCAGTATTTT
CDR3aa: CASKQTSTDTQYF

d_gene: TRBD2
abundance: .
j_gene: TRBJ2-1
v_gene: TRBV7-2
CDR3nt: TGTGCCAGCAGCTTATCTCCAGCGGGACGACGAAACAATGAGCAGTTCTTC
CDR3aa: CASSLSPAGRRNNEQFF